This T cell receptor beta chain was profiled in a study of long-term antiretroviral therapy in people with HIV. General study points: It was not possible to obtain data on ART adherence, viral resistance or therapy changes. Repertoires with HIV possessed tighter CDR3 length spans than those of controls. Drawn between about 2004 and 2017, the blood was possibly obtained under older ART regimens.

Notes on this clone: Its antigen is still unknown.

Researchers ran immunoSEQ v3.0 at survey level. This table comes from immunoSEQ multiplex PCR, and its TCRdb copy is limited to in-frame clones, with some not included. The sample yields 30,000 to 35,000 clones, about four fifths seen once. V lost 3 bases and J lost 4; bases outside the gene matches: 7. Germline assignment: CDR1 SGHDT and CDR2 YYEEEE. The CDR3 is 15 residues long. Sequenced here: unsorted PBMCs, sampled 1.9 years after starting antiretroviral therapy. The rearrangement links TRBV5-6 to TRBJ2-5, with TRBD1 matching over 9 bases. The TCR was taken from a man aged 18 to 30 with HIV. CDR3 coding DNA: TGTGCCAGCAGCTCACAGGGGGCCGGAGGAGAGACCCAGTACTTC. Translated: CASSSQGAGGETQYF. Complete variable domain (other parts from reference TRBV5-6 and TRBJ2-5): DAGVTQSPTHLIKTRGQQVTLRCSPKSGHDTVSWYQQALGQGPQFIFQYYEEEERQRGNFPDRFSGHQFPNYSSELNVNALLLGDSALYLCASSSQGAGGETQYFGPGTRLLVL.